The 3 T cell receptor beta chains below were found in one sample sequenced in a study of blood T cell repertoires in COVID-19. The method was immunoSEQ multiplex PCR; TCRdb's version includes in-frame clones alone and lacks a portion of them. The sample contains about 54,000 clones, roughly 90% of which appear only once. Sequencing was performed on peripheral blood. The receptors come from a man aged 35 to 55 with COVID-19, enrolled during active disease.

This clone has more than one count but fewer than ten. The CDR3: CASSPVPSRSRGNTEAFF. CDR3 DNA: TGTGCCAGCAGTCCCGTTCCCTCCCGGTCTAGAGGGAACACTGAAGCTTTCTTT. V gene TRBV28 combines with J gene TRBJ1-1; D is undetermined. V was clipped by 5 bases and J by 1 base, with 23 bases between them. The CDR3 runs 18 residues. The germline gives CDR1 MDHEN, CDR2 SYDVKM. Full variable domain (remainder filled in from reference TRBV28 and TRBJ1-1): DVKVTQSSRYLVKRTGEKVFLECVQDMDHENMFWYRQDPGLGLRLIYFSYDVKMKEKGDIPEGYSVSREKKERFSLILESASTNQTSMYLCASSPVPSRSRGNTEAFFGQGTRLTVV.

The chain carries TRBV7-2 and TRBJ1-1; TRBD1 matches at 7 bases. The CDR3 runs to 14 residues. CDR1 and CDR2 (germline): SGHTA, FQGNSA. The V and J ends lost 1 base and 4 bases, in that order; junction bases with no gene match: 3. The CDR3 is CASSLGAGGTEAFF. The CDR3 nucleotides read TGTGCCAGCAGCTTAGGGGCAGGGGGCACTGAAGCTTTCTTT.

J is TRBJ2-1 and V is TRBV29-1; TRBD2 aligns across 9 bases. In germline, CDR1 is SQVTM, CDR2 ANQGSEA. CDR3 length equals 20 residues. The J segment lost 0 bases and the V segment lost 7 bases, leaving 22 bases of the junction unmatched. As DNA, the CDR3 is TGCAGCGCAACCGCTCTTAGCGGGGGCCCCGACGGAGGCTCCTACAATGAGCAGTTCTTC. Amino acid sequence: CSATALSGGPDGGSYNEQFF.